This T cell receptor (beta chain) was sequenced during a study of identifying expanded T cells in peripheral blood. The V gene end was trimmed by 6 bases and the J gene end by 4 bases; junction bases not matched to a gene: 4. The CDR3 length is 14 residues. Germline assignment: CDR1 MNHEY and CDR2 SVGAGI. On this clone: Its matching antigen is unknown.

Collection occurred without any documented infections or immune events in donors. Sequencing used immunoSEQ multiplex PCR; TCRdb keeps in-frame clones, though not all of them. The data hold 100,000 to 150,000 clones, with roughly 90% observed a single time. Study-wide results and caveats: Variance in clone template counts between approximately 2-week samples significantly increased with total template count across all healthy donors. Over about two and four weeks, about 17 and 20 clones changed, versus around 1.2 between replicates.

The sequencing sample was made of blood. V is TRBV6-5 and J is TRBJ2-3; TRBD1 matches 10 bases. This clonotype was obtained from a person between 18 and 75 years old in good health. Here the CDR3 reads CASSGTGEPDTQYF. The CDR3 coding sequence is TGTGCCAGCAGCGGGACAGGGGAACCAGATACGCAGTATTTT.